This entry lists 18 T cell receptor beta chains sequenced from one sample in a study of regulatory T cells in long-lasting Graves disease. Time point meaning: newly diagnosed GD, antithyroid drugs for less than 3 months. TCR sequences were obtained from RNA taken from PBMCs. Investigators prepared the TCR beta libraries by applying iRepertoire HTBI primers and Arm-PCR of CDR3 regions. TCRdb used MiXCR to reprocess the multiplex PCR reads, holding one entry per CDR3 protein. Of about 560,000 distinct CDR3 sequences in the sample, approximately 16% are singletons; the top ten hold approximately 12%. These data are also associated with another study on T cells in Graves' hyperthyroidism and ophthalmopathy.

Sequenced material: peripheral blood mononuclear cells (PBMCs), taken at new diagnosis, from a patient treated with antithyroid drugs. The receptors were sampled from a young man with Graves disease.

This clonotype was found many times. V is TRBV27 and J is TRBJ1-2; D may be TRBD1 (6 bases). CDR3 size: 16 residues. Germline CDR1 reads MNHEY; CDR2 reads SMNVEV (reference sequence). Trimming took 6 bases from V and 4 from J, leaving 21 bases between them. The CDR3 spells CASRNRAQRKVYGYTF. CDR3 in DNA: TGTGCCAGCAGAAACAGGGCACAACGCAAAGTCTATGGCTACACCTTC.

This rearrangement joins TRBV29-1 to TRBJ2-1; 7 bases agree with TRBD1. Losses at the gene ends were 0 bases for V and 4 bases for J; bases not matched to a gene: 18. The CDR3 loop spans 19 amino acids. Germline V gives CDR1 SQVTM, CDR2 ANQGSEA. The CDR3 is CSVEDLEQGPRVGYNEQFF. The CDR3, as DNA: TGCAGCGTTGAAGATCTTGAACAGGGGCCCCGGGTAGGTTACAATGAGCAGTTCTTC.

This clonotype was detected ten times or more. This chain uses TRBV2 with TRBJ1-1; 7 bases fit TRBD1. V shed 6 bases, J shed 1 base, and the junction held 5 bases outside the gene matches. The CDR3 loop spans 14 amino acids. Per the germline V gene, CDR1 is SNHLY and CDR2 is FYNNEI. CDR3 bases: TGTGCCAGCAGCCGACAGGGAGGGAACACTGAAGCTTTCTTT. Its protein product is CASSRQGGNTEAFF.

Ten or more counts support this clonotype. The chain combines TRBV4-2 with TRBJ1-5; possible D gene TRBD1, 5 bases. The CDR3 is 13 amino acids. Trimming stripped 8 bases from V and 1 base from J, with 9 bases between. Germline V gives CDR1 LGHNA, CDR2 YNFKEQ. CDR3 bases: TGTGCCAGCTCGCAGGGAAGCAATCAGCCCCAGCATTTT. Residues: CASSQGSNQPQHF.

V and J are TRBV5-1 and TRBJ2-3, with 9 positions matching TRBD2. The V and J ends lost 2 bases and 3 bases, in that order; junction bases with no gene match: 7. Germline CDR1 is SGHRS and CDR2 is YFSETQ. This CDR3 has 16 residues. This CDR3 reads CASSLFSGSQTDTQYF. For the CDR3, the DNA is TGCGCCAGCAGCTTATTTAGCGGGAGCCAGACAGATACGCAGTATTTT.

This clonotype has a count of ten or more. The gene calls are TRBV2 and TRBJ2-7; D gene unclear. Trimming shortened V by 7 bases and J by 2 bases, and 12 bases separated the two germline ends. CDR3 length: 13 amino acids. Germline CDR1 and CDR2: SNHLY and FYNNEI. The CDR3 spells CASIVASPYEQYF. The CDR3 DNA is TGTGCCAGCATCGTGGCCAGCCCCTACGAGCAGTACTTC.

The chain recombines TRBV19 with TRBJ2-1, with D maybe TRBD2 (5 bases). CDR1 is LNHDA, CDR2 SQIVND, per germline (reference sequence). The germline V and J ends were trimmed by 1 base and 8 bases, with 9 bases remaining between them. The CDR3 is 13 residues long. The CDR3 region has the DNA TGTGCCAGTAGTATAGTACACGGGGATGAGCAGTTCTTC. Protein sequence: CASSIVHGDEQFF. Using reference TRBV19 and TRBJ2-1 for the parts outside the CDR3, the full variable domain is DGGITQSPKYLFRKEGQNVTLSCEQNLNHDAMYWYRQDPGQGLRLIYYSQIVNDFQKGDIAEGYSVSREKKESFPLTVTSAQKNPTAFYLCASSIVHGDEQFFGPGTRLTVL.

This clonotype was detected a few times. This chain links TRBV3-1 with TRBJ1-3; D gene uncertain. V was shortened by 0 bases and J by 0 bases, with 6 bases between the two germline ends. There are 15 residues in the CDR3. CDR1 is LGHDT and CDR2 is YNNKEL in the germline V gene (reference sequence). The DNA for the CDR3 is TGTGCCAGCAGCCAAGATGTGAGCTCTGGAAACACCATATATTTT. Residues: CASSQDVSSGNTIYF.

This clonotype came up a few times. The chain joins TRBV19 to TRBJ2-7; tentatively, D is TRBD1 or TRBD2 (7 bases each). V was clipped by 3 bases and J by 7 bases, with 22 bases between them. CDR3 length: 16 residues. Per the germline V gene, CDR1 is LNHDA and CDR2 is SQIVND (reference sequence). In nucleotides, the CDR3 is TGTGCCAGTAGTATCTTAGACGGCGGGAGCAGGGGGGAGCAGTACTTC. The encoded protein is CASSILDGGSRGEQYF. Based on the CDR3 plus reference TRBV19 and TRBJ2-7, the full variable domain is DGGITQSPKYLFRKEGQNVTLSCEQNLNHDAMYWYRQDPGQGLRLIYYSQIVNDFQKGDIAEGYSVSREKKESFPLTVTSAQKNPTAFYLCASSILDGGSRGEQYFGPGTRLTVT.

The V gene is TRBV6-1, the J gene TRBJ1-5; TRBD1 aligns across 10 bases. The CDR3 spans 16 residues. Germline values: CDR1 MNHNS, CDR2 SASEGT. J gave up 3 bases and V 6 bases, and 8 bases lay outside the gene matches. CDR3 nucleotides: TGTGCCAGCAGGGGACAGGGGTCAGGGGACAATCAGCCCCAGCATTTT. It encodes CASRGQGSGDNQPQHF.

This clonotype was counted ten times or more. The V and J genes are TRBV11-2 and TRBJ2-7, with unresolved D. Germline V gene lookup returns CDR1 SGHAT and CDR2 FQNNGV. Trimming pared 1 base from V and 2 bases from J, leaving 12 bases between. There are 15 residues in the CDR3. The CDR3 sequence: CASSLVPQTTYEQYF. The DNA for the CDR3 is TGTGCCAGCAGCTTAGTTCCACAAACGACCTACGAGCAGTACTTC.

This clonotype came up a few times. The chain recombines TRBV29-1 with TRBJ2-1, with a weak D call TRBD2 (5 bases). Germline V gene sequence: CDR1 SQVTM, CDR2 ANQGSEA. This CDR3 has 14 amino acids. V was trimmed by 0 bases and J by 9 bases, leaving 15 bases between them. The CDR3 here is CSVEDPGKWGEQFF. The CDR3 DNA sequence: TGCAGCGTTGAAGACCCCGGGAAATGGGGTGAGCAGTTCTTC.

This clonotype appeared many times. The CDR3 loop reads CASSQMTGTGYTDTQYF. The CDR3 DNA is TGTGCCAGCAGCCAAATGACCGGGACAGGGTACACAGATACGCAGTATTTT. V gene TRBV2 combines with J gene TRBJ2-3; 9 bases are shared with TRBD1. V was clipped by 6 bases and J by 2 bases; unmatched bases: 12. CDR3 length equals 17 residues. Germline CDR1 and CDR2: SNHLY and FYNNEI. The variable domain in full, completed from reference TRBV2 and TRBJ2-3, reads EPEVTQTPSHQVTQMGQEVILRCVPISNHLYFYWYRQILGQKVEFLVSFYNNEISEKSEIFDDQFSVERPDGSNFTLKIRSTKLEDSAMYFCASSQMTGTGYTDTQYFGPGTRLTVL.

This clonotype was detected ten times or more. This chain links TRBV20-1 with TRBJ2-5, with D possibly matching TRBD1 (6 bases). The germline CDR1 and CDR2 sequences are DFQATT and SNEGSKA (reference sequence). The V end lost 8 bases, the J end lost 2 bases, and 9 bases lay between the germline ends. The CDR3 covers 11 residues. CDR3 loop: CSPGQQETQYF. DNA of the CDR3: TGCAGTCCAGGACAGCAAGAGACCCAGTACTTC.

The chain couples TRBV14 to TRBJ2-3; D not certain. The CDR3 covers 15 residues. CDR1 SGHDN and CDR2 FVKESK come from the germline V gene. The V gene lost 0 bases and the J gene lost 0 bases, with 7 bases spanning the gap. The CDR3 DNA reads as TGTGCCAGCAGCCAAGATGTCGCTAGCACAGATACGCAGTATTTT. It specifies CASSQDVASTDTQYF.

Ten or more counts support this clonotype. V usage is TRBV12-3 or TRBV12-4 and J usage is TRBJ2-7; 7 bases match TRBD1. The CDR3 consists of 12 residues. V shed 6 bases and J 5 bases; nucleotides not matched to a gene: 4. The CDR3 protein is CASSRTGDEQYF. CDR3 nucleotides: TGTGCCAGCAGCCGAACAGGGGACGAGCAGTACTTC.

The J gene is TRBJ2-1, the V gene TRBV5-6; either TRBD1 or TRBD2 may supply D (6 bases each). V lost 2 bases and J lost 10, with 13 bases in between. The germline gives CDR1 SGHDT, CDR2 YYEEEE. This CDR3 has 13 residues. CDR3 protein: CASSFLGGGEQFF. In DNA form, the CDR3 reads TGTGCCAGCAGCTTCCTAGGGGGAGGCGAGCAGTTCTTC.

CDR3 nucleotide sequence: TGTGCCAGCAGCCCTGGTGATTCACCCCTCCACTTT. It yields the protein CASSPGDSPLHF. V and J are TRBV3-1 and TRBJ1-6; no firm D call. The germline V gene encodes CDR1 LGHDT and CDR2 YNNKEL (reference sequence). V was trimmed by 4 bases and J by 8 bases, leaving 6 bases between them. This CDR3 is 12 amino acids long.